What follows are 21 T cell receptor beta chains derived from one specimen sequenced in a study of beta chain features in type 1 diabetes. The isolated RNA, all of it, was reverse transcribed, so expressed TCRB transcripts were what got sequenced. Assay used: immunoSEQ multiplex PCR; TCRdb lists only in-frame clones, some missing. The sample has under 300,000 clones; 25% to 35% are singletons. The sequencing sample was made of central memory CD4+ T cells from blood. The source of these receptors is a man aged 25 to 40 in good health.

This clone showed up just a few times. The rearrangement links TRBV30 to TRBJ1-6, with TRBD1 identical over 9 bases. Germline CDR1 GTSNPN, CDR2 SVGIG (reference sequence). The CDR3 is 16 amino acids. The junction had 8 bases not matched to a gene; V was cut back by 3 bases and J by 5 bases. The CDR3 DNA reads TGTGCCTGGAGGGGACAGGGAAGTTTTAATAATTCACCCCTCCACTTT. Translated: CAWRGQGSFNNSPLHF.

The J gene is TRBJ2-7, the V gene TRBV30; D gene ambiguous. Germline V gene sequence: CDR1 GTSNPN, CDR2 SVGIG (reference sequence). The CDR3 contains 13 residues. Trimming cost V 3 bases and J 0 bases, with 9 bases left between them. CDR3 bases: TGTGCCTGGAGCGGCTATAGCTCCTACGAGCAGTACTTC. Translation: CAWSGYSSYEQYF.

The table lists this clone with a few counts. The rearrangement uses TRBV5-1 and TRBJ2-3; D not certain. V was trimmed by 4 bases and J by 6 bases, leaving 9 bases between them. This CDR3 spans 12 amino acids. CDR1 and CDR2 (germline): SGHRS, YFSETQ. This CDR3 reads CASSATSDTQYF. CDR3 nucleotides: TGCGCCAGCAGCGCAACATCGGATACGCAGTATTTT.

The J gene is TRBJ2-2, the V gene TRBV7-8; TRBD2 aligns across 7 bases. J was trimmed by 4 bases and V by 0 bases; bases with no gene match: 8. The V gene's germline CDR1 is SGHVS and CDR2 FQNEAQ. The CDR3 contains 17 residues. The CDR3 DNA reads TGTGCCAGCAGCTTAGCGCCGACAGCGGGGTTCACCGGGGAGCTGTTTTTT. This translates into CASSLAPTAGFTGELFF.

A few counts support this clone. This chain joins TRBV4-1 and TRBJ2-1; 8 nucleotides match TRBD1. The CDR3 length is 13 residues. Trimming cost V 0 bases and J 10 bases; bases outside gene matches: 2. The germline V gene has CDR1 MGHRA and CDR2 YSYEKL. CDR3 residues: CASSQDRGLEQFF. The CDR3, as DNA: TGCGCCAGCAGCCAAGACAGGGGGCTCGAGCAGTTCTTC.

There are a few counts of this clone. The chain recombines TRBV4-1 with TRBJ2-3; 8 bases fit TRBD2. The germline V gene has CDR1 MGHRA and CDR2 YSYEKL. The V segment lost 4 bases and the J segment 1 base; nucleotides outside the gene matches: 13. The CDR3 totals 18 residues. This CDR3 reads CASSRVSPAGGGTDTQYF. CDR3 DNA sequence: TGCGCCAGCAGCCGAGTCTCCCCGGCGGGGGGTGGCACAGATACGCAGTATTTT.

This clone occurred a few times. The chain carries TRBV30 and TRBJ1-1; D gene uncertain. Trimming removed 0 bases at V and 1 base at J, with 6 bases between. The CDR3 consists of 13 residues. CDR1 is GTSNPN, CDR2 SVGIG, per germline (reference sequence). This CDR3 is CAWSVQTNTEAFF. The DNA of the CDR3 is TGTGCCTGGAGTGTACAGACGAACACTGAAGCTTTCTTT. The complete variable domain, with remaining parts taken from reference TRBV30 and TRBJ1-1, reads SQTIHQWPATLVQPVGSPLSLECTVEGTSNPNLYWYRQAAGRGLQLLFYSVGIGQISSEVPQNLSASRPQDRQFILSSKKLLLSDSGFYLCAWSVQTNTEAFFGQGTRLTVV.

The V call is TRBV10-3, the J call TRBJ2-2; D remains ambiguous. The CDR3 sequence is 12 residues long. V was cut by 0 bases and J by 6 bases, with 2 bases left in between. The germline CDR1 and CDR2 sequences are ENHRY and SYGVKD. CDR3 DNA: TGTGCCATCAGTGAGTCTCCCGGGGAGCTGTTTTTT. It encodes CAISESPGELFF.

This clone was found a few times. The CDR3 reads CASSVAGGVSYNEQFF. As DNA, the CDR3 is TGTGCCAGCAGCGTAGCTGGCGGGGTCTCCTACAATGAGCAGTTCTTC. This chain links TRBV9 with TRBJ2-1; possibly TRBD2 for D (6 bases). Looked up from germline, CDR1 is SGDLS and CDR2 is YYNGEE. V was trimmed by 0 bases and J by 0 bases, leaving 10 bases between them. The CDR3 runs to 16 residues.

The chain combines TRBV5-8 with TRBJ2-2; 7 bases are shared with TRBD1. V lost 0 bases to trimming and J lost 2 bases; unmatched junction nucleotides: 4. The CDR3 runs 16 residues. The V gene's germline CDR1 is SGHTS and CDR2 YDEGEE. The CDR3 DNA is TGTGCCAGCAGCTTGGCGGGACAGAGTAACACCGGGGAGCTGTTTTTT. This sequence encodes CASSLAGQSNTGELFF.

This clone was seen a handful of times. V and J are TRBV6-1 and TRBJ2-7; D is undetermined. The V and J ends lost 5 bases and 5 bases respectively, with 13 bases between them. The length of the CDR3 is 13 residues. Germline CDR1 MNHNS, CDR2 SASEGT. DNA of the CDR3: TGTGCCAGCAGTTTGACCCCTTTCAACGAGCAGTACTTC. Its translation is CASSLTPFNEQYF.

The chain is built from TRBV20-1 and TRBJ2-5; D is ambiguous. Trimming took 3 bases from V and 5 from J, leaving 7 bases between them. CDR1 and CDR2 from the germline V gene are DFQATT and SNEGSKA (reference sequence). The CDR3 sequence is 11 residues long. The CDR3 sequence is CSASFRETQYF. In nucleotides, the CDR3 is TGCAGTGCTAGCTTCCGGGAGACCCAGTACTTC.

This clone has just a few counts. The V call is TRBV7-2, the J call TRBJ1-5; D is perhaps TRBD1 (5 bases). The CDR3 loop spans 17 amino acids. Germline-derived CDR1 and CDR2 are SGHTA and FQGNSA. V was trimmed by 0 bases and J by 2 bases, leaving 14 bases between them. As DNA, the CDR3 is TGTGCCAGCAGCTTAGCTTTTATAAGCAGGGGCAATCAGCCCCAGCATTTT. Protein sequence: CASSLAFISRGNQPQHF.

The DNA for the CDR3 is TGTGCCAGCAGCGAGAGGTTGGGAGGTTCTGGAAACACCATATATTTT. Amino acids: CASSERLGGSGNTIYF. V gene TRBV9 combines with J gene TRBJ1-3; D gene uncertain. CDR1 and CDR2 (germline): SGDLS, YYNGEE. Trimming removed 3 bases at V and 1 base at J, with 14 bases between. This CDR3 is built from 16 residues.

V gene TRBV4-1 combines with J gene TRBJ2-1; 12 nucleotides agree with TRBD2. Per the germline V gene, CDR1 is MGHRA and CDR2 is YSYEKL. Trimming removed 1 base from V and 0 bases from J; junction bases left unmatched: 10. This CDR3 region has 20 residues. CDR3: CASSQVPASGRASSYNEQFF. In DNA, the CDR3 is TGCGCCAGCAGCCAAGTTCCGGCTAGCGGGAGGGCGAGCTCCTACAATGAGCAGTTCTTC.

This clone was counted between two and nine times. The chain combines TRBV19 with TRBJ2-4; 11 nucleotides line up with TRBD2. The CDR3 has 16 amino acids. The germline CDR1 and CDR2 sequences are LNHDA and SQIVND (reference sequence). The V gene end was trimmed by 4 bases and the J gene end by 0 bases; junction bases not matched to a gene: 2. Written as DNA, the CDR3 is TGTGCCAGTAGTACTGGACTAGCGGGAGCCAAAAACATTCAGTACTTC. The encoded protein is CASSTGLAGAKNIQYF.

This rearrangement joins TRBV30 to TRBJ1-1; D unclear. The V gene's germline CDR1 is GTSNPN and CDR2 SVGIG (reference sequence). Trimming stripped 3 bases from V and 3 bases from J, with 14 bases between. This CDR3 has 14 amino acids. This chain's CDR3 is CAWSDLFGDTEAFF. The CDR3 coding sequence is TGTGCCTGGAGCGACCTCTTCGGTGACACTGAAGCTTTCTTT.

The table lists this clone with a few counts. The chain joins TRBV29-1 to TRBJ2-7, with D tentatively TRBD1 or TRBD2 (6 bases each). The V gene's germline CDR1 is SQVTM and CDR2 ANQGSEA. The CDR3 sequence is 12 residues long. V gave up 8 bases and J gave up 6 bases, with 17 bases separating them. CDR3 in amino acids: CSLRARGGEQYF. CDR3 nucleotide sequence: TGCAGCTTGCGGGCCAGGGGAGGCGAGCAGTACTTC.

In this sample, this clone turned up a few times. This chain connects TRBV5-8 to TRBJ2-1; 7 bases map to TRBD2. CDR3 length: 14 residues. J gave up 6 bases and V 4 bases, and 7 bases lay outside the gene matches. CDR1 is SGHTS and CDR2 is YDEGEE in the germline V gene. CDR3 in DNA: TGTGCCAGCAGCAAAGAGGGAGGGTCCAATGAGCAGTTCTTC. This encodes CASSKEGGSNEQFF.

This clone was counted between two and nine times. The genes are TRBV15 and TRBJ1-1; no clear D gene. Germline V gene lookup returns CDR1 LNHNV and CDR2 YYDKDF (reference sequence). This CDR3 spans 14 amino acids. Trimming removed 0 bases at V and 9 bases at J, with 14 bases between. CDR3 coding DNA: TGTGCCACCAGCAGAGATTACACGCAACTGAAAGCTTTCTTT. Protein sequence: CATSRDYTQLKAFF.

Only a few counts were recorded for this clone. The CDR3: CASTRLAGGSDTQYF. The DNA of the CDR3 is TGTGCCAGCACCAGACTAGCGGGAGGTTCAGATACGCAGTATTTT. The chain joins TRBV2 to TRBJ2-3; TRBD2 matches at 13 bases. Germline CDR1 is SNHLY and CDR2 is FYNNEI. CDR3 length: 15 residues. The J segment lost 4 bases and the V segment lost 7 bases, leaving 5 bases of the junction unmatched.